The 8 T cell receptor beta chains below all came from one sample that was sequenced in a study of Graves' ophthalmopathy and Graves' hyperthyroidism. Amplification from RNA transcripts yielded the TCR beta CDR3 regions. After a first-round RT-PCR with HTBI primers, a second-round multiplex PCR was run. TCRdb reanalysed the multiplex PCR reads using MiXCR and keeps one entry per CDR3 protein. The data contain a few hundred thousand distinct CDR3 sequences, 15% to 20% of them seen just once; the ten biggest clones take up roughly an eighth. Sequences were obtained from peripheral blood. Receptors were obtained from an adult man with Graves' ophthalmopathy.

This clonotype was observed many times. CDR3 sequence (DNA): TGTGCCAGCATAGACCGCCAGGGGGATGGCTACACCTTC. This gives the protein CASIDRQGDGYTF. The gene calls are TRBV6-2 or TRBV6-3 and TRBJ1-2, with 7 bases aligning to TRBD1. Germline V gene data show CDR1 as MNHEY and CDR2 as SVGEGT. The length of the CDR3 is 13 residues. Trimming took 7 bases from V and 6 from J; bases not matched to a gene: 8.

This clonotype was counted at least ten times. The chain employs TRBV5-1 and TRBJ2-2; no clear D gene. CDR1 and CDR2 from the germline V gene are SGHRS and YFSETQ. The CDR3 loop spans 15 amino acids. The V gene lost 0 bases and the J gene lost 2 bases, with 8 bases spanning the gap. The DNA of the CDR3 is TGCGCCAGCAGCTTGGCCACAGCTAACACCGGGGAGCTGTTTTTT. The encoded protein is CASSLATANTGELFF. Complete variable domain (other parts from reference TRBV5-1 and TRBJ2-2): KAGVTQTPRYLIKTRGQQVTLSCSPISGHRSVSWYQQTPGQGLQFLFEYFSETQRNKGNFPGRFSGRQFSNSRSEMNVSTLELGDSALYLCASSLATANTGELFFGEGSRLTVL.

This clonotype has a count of ten or more. The chain links TRBV30 to TRBJ1-2, with D uncertain. The V gene's germline CDR1 is GTSNPN and CDR2 SVGIG (reference sequence). Trimming stripped 3 bases from V and 7 bases from J, with 15 bases between. This CDR3 spans 13 amino acids. The CDR3 here is CAWRATRRGGYTF. The CDR3 DNA reads TGTGCCTGGAGGGCGACCCGGAGAGGTGGCTACACCTTC.

There are many counts of this clonotype. The CDR3: CASSYVGGNTEAFF. The DNA for the CDR3 is TGTGCCAGCAGTTACGTCGGCGGGAACACTGAAGCTTTCTTT. The genes are TRBV6-2 or TRBV6-3 and TRBJ1-1; D uncertain. This CDR3 has 14 residues. Germline loops: CDR1 MNHEY, CDR2 SVGEGT. Trimming removed 2 bases from V and 1 base from J, with 8 bases in between.

The genes are TRBV28 and TRBJ1-1; D is perhaps TRBD1 (5 bases). Germline CDR1 is MDHEN and CDR2 is SYDVKM. CDR3 size: 12 residues. V dropped 10 bases and J dropped 3 bases, with 12 bases sitting between them. The CDR3 DNA reads TGTGCCACCCGGGACGGTTACACTGAAGCTTTCTTT. Translating it yields CATRDGYTEAFF.

This clonotype was recorded at least ten times. The chain joins TRBV12-3 or TRBV12-4 to TRBJ1-1; unclear D gene. The CDR3 length is 15 residues. V lost 1 base and J lost 0, with 9 bases in between. For the CDR3, the DNA is TGTGCCAGCAGTTTAGTCAGAGCCTTGAACACTGAAGCTTTCTTT. Encoded protein: CASSLVRALNTEAFF.

The chain carries TRBV29-1 and TRBJ1-2; 9 bases are shared with TRBD1. With 7 bases clipped from V and 4 bases from J, the junction kept 1 base outside the gene matches. The CDR3 is 11 amino acids. CDR1 is SQVTM, CDR2 ANQGSEA, per germline. CDR3 in amino acids: CSAGQGYGYTF. The CDR3 DNA reads TGCAGCGCGGGACAGGGCTATGGCTACACCTTC.

This clonotype was recorded a few times. This may stem from a read error, because a much larger clone lies one nucleotide away. The chain links TRBV27 to TRBJ2-7; no definite D call. CDR3 length: 15 amino acids. From germline, CDR1 is MNHEY and CDR2 SMNVEV (reference sequence). CDR3 sequence: CVSRPADTSSYEQYF. In DNA, the CDR3 is TGTGTCAGCAGACCCGCAGACACGAGCTCCTACGAGCAGTACTTC.